The entry below gives a single T cell receptor (beta chain) sequence along with its context. Antigen unknown. The sample comes from a study of vaccination effects on CD4 cells after COVID-19. Only in-frame clones appear in the TCRdb table, and some are missing; sequencing was by immunoSEQ multiplex PCR. Among about 30,000 clones, around 85% were seen once, and the ten largest hold around 5.9%. The germline CDR1 and CDR2 sequences are SGHRS and YFSETQ. The CDR3 runs to 14 residues. Trimming cost V 4 bases and J 0 bases, with 10 bases left between them. ViraFEST expansion of antigen-specific CD4+ T cells with viral peptide pools preceded sequencing. Following culture for under 12 days, CD4+ T cells were isolated. All participants had two doses of either the BNT162b2 or mRNA-1273 vaccine. In the cultures, half the medium was exchanged for IL-2 medium on days 3 and 7. Whole-study results and caveats: Long after vaccination, the clones induced by infection and by vaccine shrank markedly in size. Healthy vaccinees had only 1 of 255 vaccine-induced clones cross-react with common cold coronaviruses.

This chain connects TRBV5-1 to TRBJ2-5; D perhaps matches TRBD2 (6 bases). The receptor was isolated from a human donor who received a COVID-19 vaccine. Some clones in this sample may be carry-over from other donors' samples. The sequencing used CD4+ T cells from PBMCs cultured with SARS-CoV-2 spike peptides, collected after COVID-19 vaccination. The CDR3 coding sequence is TGCGCCAGCAGCAGGGGACTGAACCAAGAGACCCAGTACTTC. Translated, it gives CASSRGLNQETQYF. Using reference TRBV5-1 and TRBJ2-5 for the parts outside the CDR3, the full variable domain is KAGVTQTPRYLIKTRGQQVTLSCSPISGHRSVSWYQQTPGQGLQFLFEYFSETQRNKGNFPGRFSGRQFSNSRSEMNVSTLELGDSALYLCASSRGLNQETQYFGPGTRLLVL.